These T cell receptor beta chains were read from a single sample in a study of shared clonotypes between healthy human individuals. Measured with immunoSEQ multiplex PCR; TCRdb has only the in-frame clones, and not every one. The sample yields around 1.1 million clones, around 77% seen once. Material: memory CD4+ T cells from PBMCs. Receptors were obtained from a man in his late teens or twenties in good health. Some clones in this sample may be carry-over from other donors' samples. Both conserved end residues are part of each CDR3. A D gene is named only where the DNA matches it firmly. Clone size is shown for a subset of rows, as once, few, many or a class of expanded clone.

abundance | j_gene | v_gene | d_gene | CDR3aa | CDR3nt
few | TRBJ1-5 | TRBV18 | - | CASSPMGDNQPQHF | TGTGCCAGCTCACCAATGGGAGACAATCAGCCCCAGCATTTT
- | TRBJ1-6 | TRBV13 | - | CASSLRGSGSPLHF | TGTGCCAGCAGCTTACGGGGCTCGGGTTCACCCCTCCACTTT
- | TRBJ2-2 | TRBV6-1 | - | CASRRQEANTGELFF | TGTGCCAGCCGGAGACAGGAGGCGAACACCGGGGAGCTGTTTTTT
- | TRBJ1-4 | TRBV15 | - | CATSRTAARTATNEKLFF | TGTGCCACCAGCAGGACAGCAGCCAGAACGGCAACTAATGAAAAACTGTTTTTT
- | TRBJ2-3 | TRBV2 | - | CASRTTDTQYF | TGTGCCAGCCGTACGACAGATACGCAGTATTTT
- | TRBJ2-3 | TRBV9 | TRBD1 | CASSVLAGGGADTQYF | TGTGCCAGCAGCGTACTCGCAGGGGGCGGAGCAGATACGCAGTATTTT
- | TRBJ2-7 | TRBV7-2 | TRBD2 | CASSSSGTRSYEQYF | TGTGCCAGCAGTTCCAGCGGGACCCGCTCCTACGAGCAGTACTTC
- | TRBJ2-7 | TRBV28 | TRBD1 | CASTQQGPLGGEQYF | TGTGCCAGCACCCAACAGGGGCCCCTTGGGGGCGAGCAGTACTTC
- | TRBJ1-2 | TRBV7-8 | - | CASSPLGGMSNYGYTF | TGTGCCAGCAGCCCCTTAGGGGGGATGAGTAACTATGGCTACACCTTC
- | TRBJ1-3 | TRBV10-1 | - | CASSEYRARGGNTIYF | TGCGCCAGCAGTGAGTATAGGGCCCGGGGTGGAAACACCATATATTTT